What follows are 13 T cell receptor beta chains derived from one specimen sequenced in a study of control samples from healthy donors and cancer patients. Data came from immunoSEQ multiplex PCR; TCRdb stores just in-frame clones and leaves some out. The sample has approximately 100,000 clones, more than 90% seen once. The sequencing sample was made of blood. The receptors were sampled from a human donor in good health. The donor label of this sample is uncertain.

V gene TRBV3-1 (or the pseudogene TRBV3-2) combines with J gene TRBJ1-3; D uncertain. CDR3 length equals 11 residues. Germline V gene lookup returns CDR1 LGHDT and CDR2 YNNKEL (reference sequence). Trimming stripped 3 bases from V and 6 bases from J, with 3 bases between. In DNA, the CDR3 is TGTGCCAGCAGCCAGACAAACACCATATATTTT. Its protein is CASSQTNTIYF.

The V and J genes are TRBV6-1 and TRBJ2-1; D perhaps matches TRBD1 (7 bases). The CDR3 runs 15 residues. With 3 bases removed from V and 9 bases from J, the gap between germline ends came to 18 bases. The V gene's germline CDR1 is MNHNS and CDR2 SASEGT. The CDR3, as DNA: TGTGCCAGCAGTGACAGGGGGGATCCCCGTGCTGAGCAGTTCTTC. It encodes CASSDRGDPRAEQFF.

V and J are TRBV9 and TRBJ2-7, with D unresolved. Trimming left V 0 bases short and J 5 bases short, with 9 bases between. The V gene's germline CDR1 is SGDLS and CDR2 YYNGEE. CDR3 length equals 13 residues. CDR3 sequence: CASSVEAADEQYF. CDR3 DNA: TGTGCCAGCAGCGTAGAGGCAGCCGACGAGCAGTACTTC.

The gene calls are TRBV4-1 and TRBJ1-5, with 7 bases lining up with TRBD1. The CDR3 consists of 15 residues. Germline CDR1 MGHRA, CDR2 YSYEKL. V gave up 2 bases and J gave up 2 bases; unmatched junction bases: 3. The chain's CDR3 is CASSQSGQGNQPQHF. The CDR3 DNA sequence: TGCGCCAGCAGCCAATCCGGACAGGGCAATCAGCCCCAGCATTTT.

CDR3 DNA: TGTGCTAGTGGTCCCCATGGAAGGGTCGCCATATATTTT. Translation gives CASGPHGRVAIYF. This chain connects TRBV12-5 to TRBJ1-3; unclear D gene. CDR3 length: 13 amino acids. Between the trimmed V and J ends, which lost 5 bases and 11 bases, there was a span of 16 bases. The germline CDR1 and CDR2 sequences are LGHNT and FRNRAP. The full variable domain, completed using reference TRBV12-5 and TRBJ1-3, is DARVTQTPRHKVTEMGQEVTMRCQPILGHNTVFWYRQTMMQGLELLAYFRNRAPLDDSGMPKDRFSAEMPDATLATLKIQPSEPRDSAVYFCASGPHGRVAIYFGEGSWLTVV.

The rearrangement joins TRBV7-2 to TRBJ1-1; the D gene is possibly TRBD1 (6 bases). Germline CDR1 and CDR2: SGHTA and FQGNSA. The CDR3 loop spans 12 amino acids. Trimming removed 3 bases at V and 11 bases at J, with 13 bases between. The CDR3 coding sequence is TGTGCCAGCAGCTTGAGGGGGTTGGGGGCTTTCTTT. It codes for CASSLRGLGAFF.

In its sample, this clone was seen once. This sequence joins TRBV29-1 and TRBJ1-1, with D possibly TRBD1 on 5 matching bases. Germline V CDR1 and CDR2: SQVTM, ANQGSEA. Trimming removed 4 bases at V and 3 bases at J, with 9 bases between. The CDR3 is 12 residues long. In nucleotides, the CDR3 is TGCAGCGTTGTGCCGGGGGACACTGAAGCTTTCTTT. Its translation is CSVVPGDTEAFF.

The CDR3 loop reads CASSLALSSGFPYEQYV. The DNA for the CDR3 is TGTGCCAGCAGCTTAGCGCTGTCTAGCGGGTTTCCGTACGAGCAGTACGTC. This sequence joins TRBV7-2 and TRBJ2-7; 8 bases fit TRBD2. Germline V gene sequence: CDR1 SGHTA, CDR2 FQGNSA. V trimming: 0 bases; J trimming: 4 bases; junction bases outside the gene matches: 11. The CDR3 extends over 17 amino acids.

The chain links TRBV11-2 to TRBJ1-2; a weak D match, TRBD1 (6 bases). Germline loops: CDR1 SGHAT, CDR2 FQNNGV. This CDR3 comprises 17 residues. Trimming stripped 2 bases from V and 0 bases from J, with 16 bases between. DNA of the CDR3: TGTGCCAGCAGCTTACGTGGAACAGGGACCCCTAACTATGGCTACACCTTC. Translating gives CASSLRGTGTPNYGYTF. Full variable domain (missing parts from reference TRBV11-2 and TRBJ1-2): EAGVAQSPRYKIIEKRQSVAFWCNPISGHATLYWYQQILGQGPKLLIQFQNNGVVDDSQLPKDRFSAERLKGVDSTLKIQPAKLEDSAVYLCASSLRGTGTPNYGYTFGSGTRLTVV.

The rearrangement uses TRBV30 and TRBJ2-2, with 7 bases matching TRBD1. J was trimmed by 5 bases and V by 5 bases; bases with no gene match: 11. The CDR3 is 15 amino acids. Per germline, CDR1 GTSNPN and CDR2 SVGIG (reference sequence). The CDR3 region has the DNA TGTGCCTGGCGGGCTGGGACAGAAGATACCGGGGAGCTGTTTTTT. As protein: CAWRAGTEDTGELFF.

This clone appeared a single time. This sequence joins TRBV7-9 and TRBJ2-3, with D perhaps being TRBD1 or TRBD2 (5 bases each). CDR1 and CDR2 from the germline V gene are SEHNR and FQNEAQ (reference sequence). Trimming took 5 bases from V and 0 from J, leaving 18 bases between them. The CDR3 is 17 amino acids. The CDR3 region is CASSISATGSSTDTQYF. CDR3 DNA sequence: TGTGCCAGCAGCATTAGCGCAACAGGATCTAGCACAGATACGCAGTATTTT.

Concerning this clone itself: Its ends do not fully match the called genes, so a read error is possible. In DNA, the CDR3 is TGTGCCAGCGGTGAACAGGGGCGAAATTCACCCCTCCACTTT. Amino acid sequence: CASGEQGRNSPLHF. The rearrangement links TRBV2 to TRBJ1-6, with TRBD1 matching over 7 bases. CDR3 length: 14 amino acids. The germline V gene has CDR1 SNHLY and CDR2 FYNNEI. Complete variable domain (other parts from reference TRBV2 and TRBJ1-6): EPEVTQTPSHQVTQMGQEVILRCVPISNHLYFYWYRQILGQKVEFLVSFYNNEISEKSEIFDDQFSVERPDGSNFTLKIRSTKLEDSAMYFCASGEQGRNSPLHFGNGTRLTVT.

The chain has TRBV19 and TRBJ2-7; D possibly uses TRBD1 or TRBD2 (5 bases each). CDR3 size: 15 residues. Germline V gives CDR1 LNHDA, CDR2 SQIVND (reference sequence). With 3 bases removed from V and 4 bases from J, the gap between germline ends came to 16 bases. The CDR3 DNA reads TGTGCCAGTAGTATCGGGGAGCAGGGTGTGTACGAGCAGTACTTC. This codes for CASSIGEQGVYEQYF.